This T cell receptor beta chain was profiled in a study of shared clonotypes between healthy human individuals. Background on the study: Each donor had three CD4 naive, three CD4 memory, two CD8 naive and one CD8 memory plate.

Assay: immunoSEQ multiplex PCR; the TCRdb copy retains only in-frame clones and omits some. The data hold approximately 1,500,000 clones, with 95% to 99% observed a single time. Of note for this clone: Other DNA sequences of this sample code for an identical CDR3.

Deletions cut 2 bases from V and 5 bases from J, with 6 bases between. Per the germline V gene, CDR1 is DFQATT and CDR2 is SNEGSKA (reference sequence). The CDR3 runs to 11 residues. The J gene is TRBJ2-5, the V gene TRBV20-1; no clear D gene. This receptor was obtained from a man younger than 45 in good health. The sample consisted of naive CD4+ T cells sorted from blood. Subset denoted: CD45RA+ positively selected. Written as DNA, the CDR3 is TGCAGTGCTAGACCGAGGGAGACCCAGTACTTC. This codes for CSARPRETQYF.